This T cell receptor beta chain emerged from a study of cytomegalovirus exposure and HLA in healthy donors. The CDR3 is made up of 16 amino acids. Germline V lookup: CDR1 MNHEY, CDR2 SMNVEV (reference sequence). With V trimmed by 2 bases and J by 5 bases, 7 bases remained unmatched. Amplification used 60 Vbeta primers and 13 Jbeta primers. Measured with immunoSEQ multiplex PCR; TCRdb has only the in-frame clones, and not every one. The sample shows roughly 100,000 clones, less than 80% of them seen only once. The receptor's source is a man aged 35 to 55 in good health and CMV-seronegative. Sequenced input: PBMCs. The chain is built from TRBV27 and TRBJ2-1; 9 bases match TRBD2. CDR3 amino acids: CASSLSLAGPDNEQFF. The DNA of the CDR3 is TGTGCCAGCAGTTTAAGCCTAGCGGGGCCAGACAATGAGCAGTTCTTC.